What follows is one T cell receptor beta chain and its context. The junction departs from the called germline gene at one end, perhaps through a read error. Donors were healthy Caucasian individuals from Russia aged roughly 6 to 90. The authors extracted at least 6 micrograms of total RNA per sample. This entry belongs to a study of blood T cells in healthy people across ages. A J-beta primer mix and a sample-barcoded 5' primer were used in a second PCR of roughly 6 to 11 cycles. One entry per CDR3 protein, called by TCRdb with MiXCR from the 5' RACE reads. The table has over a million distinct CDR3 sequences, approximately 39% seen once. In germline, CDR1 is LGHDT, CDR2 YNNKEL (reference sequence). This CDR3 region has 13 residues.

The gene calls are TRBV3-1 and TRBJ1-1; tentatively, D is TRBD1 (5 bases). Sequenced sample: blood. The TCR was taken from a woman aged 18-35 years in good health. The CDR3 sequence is CASSPGRNAEAFF. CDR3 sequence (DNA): TGTGCCAGCAGCCCGGGACGGAACGCTGAAGCTTTCTTT.